The present entry profiles one T cell receptor (beta chain) with its context. These data are taken from a study of control samples from healthy donors and cancer patients. TCRdb's table, derived via immunoSEQ multiplex PCR, lists solely in-frame clones and lacks some. This table has about 20,000 clones, about 83% appearing once. Per germline, CDR1 MNHEY and CDR2 SMNVEV (reference sequence). V shed 0 bases and J shed 3 bases, with 12 bases lying between them. The CDR3 has 15 residues. Source material: PBMCs. The receptor was isolated from a man aged 60 to 75 with head and neck cancer. The V and J genes are TRBV27 and TRBJ2-7; D may be TRBD2 (6 bases). DNA for the CDR3: TGTGCCAGCAGTTTATCGTCCGGGAGTGTCTACGAGCAGTACTTC. Translation: CASSLSSGSVYEQYF.